Below, 28 T cell receptor beta chains from the same sample are listed, as sequenced in a study of somatic mutations in cytotoxic T cells in rheumatoid arthritis. The data were produced by immunoSEQ multiplex PCR, yet TCRdb's version contains in-frame clones alone and is incomplete. The table includes 13,000 to 15,000 clones, over 65% detected once. The specimen sequenced was CD8+ T cells sorted from blood. The source is an adult with rheumatoid arthritis.

The J gene is TRBJ1-5, the V gene TRBV27; D uncertain. This CDR3 is built from 15 residues. Germline V CDR1 and CDR2: MNHEY, SMNVEV (reference sequence). The V end was cut by 3 bases, the J end by 3 bases, with 12 bases between. CDR3: CASSFVAGINQPQHF. The CDR3, as DNA: TGTGCCAGCAGTTTTGTCGCGGGGATCAATCAGCCCCAGCATTTT.

This clone is a singleton in its sample. The chain joins TRBV14 to TRBJ2-7; D may match TRBD1 or TRBD2 (5 bases each). The CDR3 contains 15 residues. Germline CDR1 is SGHDN and CDR2 is FVKESK. Trimming cost V 4 bases and J 4 bases, with 17 bases left between them. The CDR3 coding sequence is TGTGCCAGCAGCCTAGCTCCGGGACCGATATACGAGCAGTACTTC. Translated, it gives CASSLAPGPIYEQYF.

The chain recombines TRBV9 with TRBJ1-3, with D hard to call. Germline lookup yields CDR1 SGDLS and CDR2 YYNGEE. The CDR3 consists of 12 residues. Trimming took off 7 bases at V and 6 bases at J, with 11 bases between the two ends. The CDR3 nucleotides are TGTGCCAGCGCGGGCCGAGAAAACACCATATATTTT. It specifies CASAGRENTIYF.

This clone was detected once. The chain couples TRBV6-1 to TRBJ2-7; D perhaps matches TRBD1 (6 bases). V was trimmed by 3 bases and J by 1 base, leaving 13 bases between them. The germline V gene has CDR1 MNHNS and CDR2 SASEGT. CDR3 length equals 15 residues. DNA of the CDR3: TGTGCCAGCAGTGACGAGGTTACAGGGTCCTACGAGCAGTACTTC. It codes for CASSDEVTGSYEQYF.

This clone appeared a single time. The chain recombines TRBV19 with TRBJ2-5; D possibly matches TRBD1 or TRBD2 (5 bases each). CDR3 length equals 15 residues. V gave up 2 bases and J gave up 2 bases, with 12 bases separating them. Germline V gene lookup returns CDR1 LNHDA and CDR2 SQIVND (reference sequence). As DNA, the CDR3 is TGTGCCAGTAGTATACAACCGGGACGACAAGAGACCCAGTACTTC. Its translation: CASSIQPGRQETQYF.

The chain couples TRBV29-1 to TRBJ2-5; D call uncertain. The length of the CDR3 is 13 residues. V was pared by 0 bases and J by 2 bases, with 7 bases between. CDR1 SQVTM and CDR2 ANQGSEA come from the germline V gene. The CDR3 DNA follows: TGCAGCGTTGAAGAGGTAGGACAAGAGACCCAGTACTTC. Its protein is CSVEEVGQETQYF.

The CDR3 loop is CASSLSPGGGADGYTF. Here the CDR3 DNA reads TGTGCCAGCAGTTTATCCCCGGGAGGGGGCGCAGACGGCTACACCTTC. V usage is TRBV27 and J usage is TRBJ1-2; 7 positions match TRBD1. The CDR3 length is 16 residues. Germline-derived CDR1 and CDR2 are MNHEY and SMNVEV (reference sequence). After removal of 0 bases from V and 8 bases from J, the junction contained 12 bases not matched to a gene.

V gene TRBV7-2 combines with J gene TRBJ1-1; no firm D call. The CDR3 has 12 residues. Germline CDR1 is SGHTA and CDR2 is FQGNSA. Trimming shortened V by 5 bases and J by 10 bases, and 14 bases separated the two germline ends. The CDR3 loop is CASSLGWDAAFF. In DNA form, the CDR3 reads TGTGCCAGCAGCCTGGGGTGGGATGCAGCTTTCTTT.

This chain uses TRBV5-4 with TRBJ1-6; D uncertain. Germline assignment: CDR1 SGHNT and CDR2 YYREEE (reference sequence). V was cut by 2 bases and J by 5 bases, with 2 bases left in between. The CDR3 has 12 amino acids. Here the CDR3 DNA reads TGTGCCAGCAGCTTAAATAATTCACCCCTCCACTTT. It specifies CASSLNNSPLHF.

This clone was found once. This chain joins TRBV25-1 and TRBJ1-2; maybe TRBD1 (6 bases). The CDR3 totals 15 residues. From germline, CDR1 is MGHDK and CDR2 SYGVNS. V was pared by 9 bases and J by 2 bases, with 19 bases between. DNA for the CDR3: TGTGCCAGTTCTCCAACAGGGATGGGAAACTATGGCTACACCTTC. Translated: CASSPTGMGNYGYTF.

The chain uses TRBV19 and TRBJ2-7; a possible D gene is TRBD1 (5 bases). The CDR3 runs 17 residues. Trimming stripped 0 bases from V and 0 bases from J, with 15 bases between. CDR1 is LNHDA and CDR2 is SQIVND in the germline V gene (reference sequence). CDR3 sequence: CASSIDGAGRRSYEQYF. The CDR3 bases are TGTGCCAGTAGTATAGATGGGGCAGGCCGTCGCTCCTACGAGCAGTACTTC. Supplemented by reference TRBV19 and TRBJ2-7, the full variable domain reads DGGITQSPKYLFRKEGQNVTLSCEQNLNHDAMYWYRQDPGQGLRLIYYSQIVNDFQKGDIAEGYSVSREKKESFPLTVTSAQKNPTAFYLCASSIDGAGRRSYEQYFGPGTRLTVT.

A few counts support this clone. CDR3 region: CASSLSSSGVLGHSYGYTF. CDR3 bases: TGTGCCAGCAGTTTATCATCGTCGGGGGTCTTGGGACACAGCTATGGCTACACCTTC. The rearrangement links TRBV27 to TRBJ1-2, with D maybe TRBD1 (6 bases). CDR1 is MNHEY and CDR2 is SMNVEV in the germline V gene (reference sequence). The V end was cut by 0 bases, the J end by 4 bases, with 24 bases between. The CDR3 length is 19 residues.

This clone came up a few times. This rearrangement joins TRBV30 to TRBJ2-7; 7 bases are shared with TRBD2. The J segment lost 2 bases and the V segment lost 2 bases, leaving 3 bases of the junction unmatched. Germline CDR1 GTSNPN, CDR2 SVGIG (reference sequence). CDR3 length: 13 amino acids. The CDR3 DNA sequence: TGTGCCTGGAGTTCGGGGAGGGCCTACGAGCAGTACTTC. Protein: CAWSSGRAYEQYF.

The chain recombines TRBV29-1 with TRBJ2-3; no definite D call. This CDR3 region has 14 residues. Germline V gene sequence: CDR1 SQVTM, CDR2 ANQGSEA. Trimming pared 3 bases from V and 1 base from J, leaving 11 bases between. CDR3: CSVESTYRTDTQYF. CDR3 DNA: TGCAGCGTTGAGTCGACTTACCGCACAGATACGCAGTATTTT.

The J gene is TRBJ1-3, the V gene TRBV11-2; D gene ambiguous. Germline loops: CDR1 SGHAT, CDR2 FQNNGV. CDR3 length equals 15 residues. V was pared by 5 bases and J by 1 base, with 12 bases between. The CDR3 sequence is CASSPRQSSGNTIYF. CDR3 nucleotide sequence: TGTGCCAGCAGCCCTAGGCAGAGTTCTGGAAACACCATATATTTT.

This chain links TRBV4-1 with TRBJ2-7; D may match TRBD1 or TRBD2 (5 bases each). V shed 4 bases and J shed 2 bases, with 18 bases lying between them. Germline V gene sequence: CDR1 MGHRA, CDR2 YSYEKL. The CDR3 totals 16 residues. CDR3 amino acids: CASSRSPVGTAYEQYF. In DNA form, the CDR3 reads TGCGCCAGCAGCCGTTCGCCCGTCGGGACCGCCTACGAGCAGTACTTC.

About this clone itself: The final CDR3 position lacks the conserved phenylalanine or tryptophan, pointing to a likely read error. The limits of the CDR3 on the DNA are not certain, so only TCRdb's listed CDR3 is given. The genes are TRBV14 and TRBJ1-6. The CDR3 length is 9 residues, termini included. Per germline, CDR1 SGHDN and CDR2 FVKESK. The CDR3 spells CASSRKDPT.

The rearrangement uses TRBV19 and TRBJ2-3; 8 nucleotides agree with TRBD2. CDR1 and CDR2 from the germline V gene are LNHDA and SQIVND (reference sequence). The CDR3 is 15 residues long. Germline trimming cut 3 bases from V and 3 bases from J; bases unmatched to any gene: 5. The CDR3 nucleotides are TGTGCCAGTAGTATGGGGAGCGGGGGTACAGATACGCAGTATTTT. Translated: CASSMGSGGTDTQYF.

V usage is TRBV28 and J usage is TRBJ1-5, with no clear D. The germline V and J ends were trimmed by 7 bases and 4 bases, with 8 bases remaining between them. The CDR3 is 12 residues long. Germline assignment: CDR1 MDHEN and CDR2 SYDVKM. The CDR3 is CASTPGNQPQHF. In DNA, the CDR3 is TGTGCCAGCACTCCCGGGAATCAGCCCCAGCATTTT.

The rearrangement uses TRBV6-6 and TRBJ1-5; no firm D call. Between the trimmed V and J ends, which lost 2 bases and 4 bases, there was a span of 3 bases. Germline CDR1 MNHNY, CDR2 SVGAGI (reference sequence). This CDR3 is built from 12 residues. CDR3 loop: CASSYRNQPQHF. The CDR3 DNA sequence: TGTGCCAGCAGTTACAGAAATCAGCCCCAGCATTTT.

This CDR3 reads CARSLEASGGVDTQYF. CDR3 DNA: TGTGCCAGAAGCTTGGAGGCTAGCGGGGGGGTGGATACGCAGTATTTT. The V call is TRBV5-3, the J call TRBJ2-3, with 12 bases that match TRBD2. TRBV5-3 is known as an ORF, though its function is uncertain. The CDR3 is made up of 16 amino acids. J lost 6 bases, V lost 0 bases, and 5 bases had no gene match.

Concerning this clone: Germline and junction disagree at one end, which may indicate a read error. This chain links TRBV28 with TRBJ2-5; the D is unclear. The germline V gene has CDR1 MDHEN and CDR2 SYDVKM. CDR3 length: 15 residues. The CDR3 region has the DNA TGTGCCAGCAGTTTACCCCATGGGTCCCCCGGCCGCGGTAACTTC. This codes for CASSLPHGSPGRGNF.

The chain is built from TRBV11-2 and TRBJ1-2, with a weak D call TRBD1 (5 bases). The CDR3 has 15 residues. V dropped 7 bases and J dropped 1 base, with 16 bases sitting between them. CDR1 is SGHAT, CDR2 FQNNGV, per germline. CDR3 in DNA: TGTGCCAGCACGGGGGATAAGAGAGATAACTATGGCTACACCTTC. The encoded protein is CASTGDKRDNYGYTF.

V is TRBV4-1 and J is TRBJ2-7, with 7 bases lining up with TRBD2. There are 15 residues in the CDR3. The germline V gene encodes CDR1 MGHRA and CDR2 YSYEKL. With 0 bases clipped from V and 2 bases from J, the junction kept 4 bases outside the gene matches. The CDR3 bases are TGCGCCAGCAGCCAAGAGGCGGGGGAAACCTACGAGCAGTACTTC. Amino acid sequence: CASSQEAGETYEQYF.

This clone is a singleton in its sample. This sequence joins TRBV4-1 and TRBJ1-4; 10 bases map to TRBD1. V gave up 1 base and J gave up 10 bases; unmatched junction bases: 6. The CDR3 loop spans 15 amino acids. CDR1 and CDR2 (germline): MGHRA, YSYEKL. CDR3 bases: TGCGCCAGCAGCCAAGGGACAGGGGGAGACGGAAAACTGTTTTTT. Protein: CASSQGTGGDGKLFF.

CDR3 amino acids: CASSSDQTTNEKLFF. Here the CDR3 DNA reads TGTGCCAGCAGCTCGGACCAGACAACTAATGAAAAACTGTTTTTT. This sequence joins TRBV7-9 and TRBJ1-4; D is unresolved. Germline values: CDR1 SEHNR, CDR2 FQNEAQ (reference sequence). This CDR3 region has 15 residues. V was cut by 4 bases and J by 0 bases, with 9 bases left in between. Variable domain in full (rest from reference TRBV7-9 and TRBJ1-4): DTGVSQNPRHKITKRGQNVTFRCDPISEHNRLYWYRQTLGQGPEFLTYFQNEAQLEKSRLLSDRFSAERPKGSFSTLEIQRTEQGDSAMYLCASSSDQTTNEKLFFGSGTQLSVL.

With respect to this clone: Germline and junction disagree at one end, which may indicate a read error. This chain joins TRBV7-9 and TRBJ2-5; 9 bases line up with TRBD2. There are 13 residues in the CDR3. The germline gives CDR1 SEHNR, CDR2 FQNEAQ (reference sequence). DNA of the CDR3: TGTGCCAGCAGCATAGCGGGGGTAGAGACCCAGTACTTC. Its protein is CASSIAGVETQYF.

The table lists this clone with a few counts. The chain carries TRBV29-1 and TRBJ1-2, with 11 nucleotides matching TRBD1. This CDR3 has 13 amino acids. V lost 6 bases, J lost 3 bases, and 3 bases stayed unmatched. From germline, CDR1 is SQVTM and CDR2 ANQGSEA. The CDR3 DNA follows: TGCAGCGTGGGACAGGGGGACTACTATGGCTACACCTTC. Translation gives CSVGQGDYYGYTF.